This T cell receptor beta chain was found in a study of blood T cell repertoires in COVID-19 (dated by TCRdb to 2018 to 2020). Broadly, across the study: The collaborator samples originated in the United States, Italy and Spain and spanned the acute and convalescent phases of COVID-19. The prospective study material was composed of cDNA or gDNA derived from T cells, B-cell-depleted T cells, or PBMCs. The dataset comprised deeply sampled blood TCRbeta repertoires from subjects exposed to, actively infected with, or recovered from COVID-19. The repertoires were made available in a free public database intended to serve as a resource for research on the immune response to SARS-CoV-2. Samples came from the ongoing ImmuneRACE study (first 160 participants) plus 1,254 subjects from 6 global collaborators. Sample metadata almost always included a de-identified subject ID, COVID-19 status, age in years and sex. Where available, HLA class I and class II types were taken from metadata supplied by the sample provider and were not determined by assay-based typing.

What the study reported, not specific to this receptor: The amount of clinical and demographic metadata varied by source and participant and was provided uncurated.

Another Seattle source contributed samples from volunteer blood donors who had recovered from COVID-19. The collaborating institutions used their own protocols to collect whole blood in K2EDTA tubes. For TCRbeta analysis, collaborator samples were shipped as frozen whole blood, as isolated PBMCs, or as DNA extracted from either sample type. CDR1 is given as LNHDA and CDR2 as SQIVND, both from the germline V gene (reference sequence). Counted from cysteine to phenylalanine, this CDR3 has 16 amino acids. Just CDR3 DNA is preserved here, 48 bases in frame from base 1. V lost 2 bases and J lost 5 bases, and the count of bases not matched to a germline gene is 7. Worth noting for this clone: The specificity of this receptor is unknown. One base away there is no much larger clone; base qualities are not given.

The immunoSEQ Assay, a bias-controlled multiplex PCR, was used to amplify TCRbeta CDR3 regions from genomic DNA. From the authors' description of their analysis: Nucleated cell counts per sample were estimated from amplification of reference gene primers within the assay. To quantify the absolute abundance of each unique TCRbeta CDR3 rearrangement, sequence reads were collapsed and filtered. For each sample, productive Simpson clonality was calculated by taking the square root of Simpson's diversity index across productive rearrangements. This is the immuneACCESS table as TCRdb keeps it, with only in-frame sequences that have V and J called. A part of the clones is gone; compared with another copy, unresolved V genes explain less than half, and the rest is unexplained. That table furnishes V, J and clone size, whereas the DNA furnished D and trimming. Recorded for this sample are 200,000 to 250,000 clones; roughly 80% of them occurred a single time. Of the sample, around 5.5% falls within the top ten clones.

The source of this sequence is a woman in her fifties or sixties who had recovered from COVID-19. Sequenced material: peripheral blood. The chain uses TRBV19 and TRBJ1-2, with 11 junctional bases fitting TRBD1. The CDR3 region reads CASSISLGQGAYGYTF. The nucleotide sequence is TGTGCCAGTAGTATATCGCTCGGACAGGGGGCTTATGGCTACACCTTC.